This passage covers 25 T cell receptor beta chains from one sample sequenced in a study of regulatory T cells in long-lasting Graves disease. This sample's time point: persistent/refractory GD, antithyroid drugs over 5 years with positive TRAb. Making the TCR library involved RNA that had been extracted from PBMCs. CDR3 regions were amplified by Arm-PCR using iRepertoire HTBI primers to build TCR beta libraries. TCRdb reprocessed the multiplex PCR reads via MiXCR and lists one record per CDR3 protein. The repertoire has approximately 400,000 distinct CDR3 sequences, 20% to 25% of them found once; the top ten carry about a quarter. This specimen consisted of peripheral blood mononuclear cells (PBMCs), obtained when the disease was refractory, from a patient treated with antithyroid drugs. Every receptor here comes from a female donor with Graves disease.

A remark on this clonotype: A read error is possible here, since a much larger clone lies one base away. The CDR3 sequence is CASSLGRIMGTEAFF. The CDR3 bases are TGTGCCAGCAGTTTAGGACGGATTATGGGCACTGAAGCTTTCTTT. The V and J genes are TRBV28 and TRBJ1-1; D not certain. Trimming pared 2 bases from V and 4 bases from J, leaving 14 bases between. The germline V gene encodes CDR1 MDHEN and CDR2 SYDVKM. The CDR3 extends over 15 amino acids.

This clonotype has just a few counts. The CDR3 is CASSGRPGVYNSPLHF. In DNA, the CDR3 is TGTGCCAGCAGTGGGCGCCCCGGGGTTTATAATTCACCCCTCCACTTT. The chain uses TRBV27 and TRBJ1-6; D remains ambiguous. Germline CDR1 and CDR2: MNHEY and SMNVEV (reference sequence). The CDR3 has 16 residues. V lost 5 bases and J 4 bases, leaving 15 bases between the germline ends.

This rearrangement joins TRBV24-1 to TRBJ2-5; no firm D call. Germline assignment: CDR1 KGHDR and CDR2 SFDVKD. There are 12 residues in the CDR3. Trimming took off 1 base at V and 5 bases at J, with 4 bases between the two ends. The CDR3 nucleotides are TGTGCCACCAGTGATTTTTCGGAGACCCAGTACTTC. Translation: CATSDFSETQYF.

This clonotype was observed a handful of times. The chain uses TRBV6-2 or TRBV6-3 and TRBJ2-6; D may be TRBD1 or TRBD2 (6 bases each). The CDR3 is 15 amino acids. Germline CDR1 MNHEY, CDR2 SVGEGT. Trimming cost V 2 bases and J 3 bases, with 8 bases left between them. The CDR3 spells CASSYGGLGANVLTF. In DNA form, the CDR3 reads TGTGCCAGCAGTTACGGGGGGCTTGGGGCCAACGTCCTGACTTTC.

The chain couples TRBV5-1 to TRBJ1-3; D remains unclear. V was pared by 0 bases and J by 0 bases, with 7 bases between. This CDR3 spans 15 amino acids. Germline V gene sequence: CDR1 SGHRS, CDR2 YFSETQ. The CDR3 region has the DNA TGCGCCAGCAGCTTGGAGACAAGCTCTGGAAACACCATATATTTT. It yields the protein CASSLETSSGNTIYF.

The chain is built from TRBV27 and TRBJ2-4; D perhaps matches TRBD2 (5 bases). The germline V and J ends were trimmed by 2 bases and 1 base, with 15 bases remaining between them. This CDR3 has 17 residues. The germline V gene has CDR1 MNHEY and CDR2 SMNVEV (reference sequence). CDR3 DNA sequence: TGTGCCAGCAGTTTACGTCGGGGTACGCGGGCCAAAAACATTCAGTACTTC. Its translation is CASSLRRGTRAKNIQYF.

This clonotype was counted only a few times. The chain couples TRBV7-6 to TRBJ2-2, with 10 bases lining up with TRBD2. Germline V lookup: CDR1 SGHVS, CDR2 FNYEAQ. The J segment lost 5 bases and the V segment lost 5 bases, leaving 14 bases of the junction unmatched. This CDR3 has 18 residues. CDR3 sequence: CASSLGGLAGVRTGELFF. CDR3 coding DNA: TGTGCCAGCAGCCTGGGTGGTCTAGCGGGAGTTCGAACCGGGGAGCTGTTTTTT. Together with reference TRBV7-6 and TRBJ2-2, the CDR3 gives the full variable domain: GAGVSQSPRYKVTKRGQDVALRCDPISGHVSLYWYRQALGQGPEFLTYFNYEAQQDKSGLPNDRFSAERPEGSISTLTIQRTEQRDSAMYRCASSLGGLAGVRTGELFFGEGSRLTVL.

This clonotype was picked up a small number of times. V gene TRBV3-1 combines with J gene TRBJ1-2; no reliable D call. V was cut by 1 base and J by 1 base, with 16 bases left in between. Germline lookup yields CDR1 LGHDT and CDR2 YNNKEL (reference sequence). CDR3 size: 17 residues. For the CDR3, the DNA is TGTGCCAGCAGCCAAGGAGGATCTGGCAAGGATAACTATGGCTACACCTTC. Translated, it gives CASSQGGSGKDNYGYTF.

This clonotype showed up just a few times. The chain uses TRBV19 and TRBJ1-2, with 7 bases lining up with TRBD1. The V and J ends lost 8 bases and 7 bases, in that order; junction bases with no gene match: 19. CDR1 is LNHDA, CDR2 SQIVND, per germline (reference sequence). The CDR3 has 16 amino acids. The CDR3 region is CASGSRQGMGLGGYTF. The CDR3 DNA sequence: TGTGCCAGTGGTTCCAGACAGGGTATGGGCCTAGGTGGCTACACCTTC.

This clonotype came up many times. The chain carries TRBV12-3 or TRBV12-4 and TRBJ2-1; the match to TRBD2 covers 8 bases. V dropped 5 bases and J dropped 9; count of bases not matched to a gene: 9. The CDR3 sequence is 14 residues long. The CDR3 nucleotides are TGTGCCAGCAGTCCAACCGGGACTAGGCTTGAGCAGTTCTTC. Amino acid sequence: CASSPTGTRLEQFF.

The sample holds a few counts of this clonotype. The J gene is TRBJ1-2, the V gene TRBV6-9, with D possibly matching TRBD1 (6 bases). V lost 3 bases and J 8 bases, leaving 19 bases between the germline ends. The CDR3 spans 15 residues. CDR1 is MNHGY, CDR2 SVAAGI, per germline. CDR3 sequence reads: CASSYSRPKGGGYTF. The CDR3, as DNA: TGTGCCAGCAGTTACTCTCGCCCGAAAGGGGGAGGCTACACCTTC.

This clonotype was counted only a few times. The rearrangement uses TRBV12-3 or TRBV12-4 and TRBJ2-7; 8 bases map to TRBD1. The CDR3 covers 13 residues. Trimming removed 7 bases from V and 5 bases from J; junction bases left unmatched: 7. The CDR3 DNA reads as TGTGCCAGCACCCCTCGGACAGGGAACGAGCAGTACTTC. It translates to CASTPRTGNEQYF.

The chain uses TRBV6-5 and TRBJ2-1; D is unclear. This CDR3 is 14 amino acids long. The ends were cut back, 0 bases at V and 4 bases at J, with 7 bases in the middle. Germline V lookup: CDR1 MNHEY, CDR2 SVGAGI. The CDR3 DNA reads TGTGCCAGCAGTTACTCGGGCTATTACAATGAGCAGTTCTTC. Translation gives CASSYSGYYNEQFF.

In this sample, this clonotype turned up a few times. This chain links TRBV7-2 with TRBJ2-4; D is possibly TRBD1 (7 bases). V dropped 4 bases and J dropped 4 bases, with 23 bases sitting between them. Germline CDR1 is SGHTA and CDR2 is FQGNSA. There are 18 residues in the CDR3. CDR3 DNA sequence: TGTGCCAGCAGCTCGCACTCAGGGGTGGAGGGGGCAAAAAACATTCAGTACTTC. It translates to CASSSHSGVEGAKNIQYF.

This clonotype was observed at least ten times. Written as DNA, the CDR3 is TGTGCCAGCAGTTTTTCCGGGACTAGCGGTTACGAGCAGTACTTC. It is translated as CASSFSGTSGYEQYF. The V and J genes are TRBV2 and TRBJ2-7, with TRBD2 matching over 11 bases. The J segment lost 4 bases and the V segment lost 5 bases, leaving 7 bases of the junction unmatched. CDR3 length: 15 amino acids. Per germline, CDR1 SNHLY and CDR2 FYNNEI.

This clonotype was seen more than once but under ten times. The CDR3 protein is CASSLSGSSDEQYF. The CDR3 region has the DNA TGTGCCAGCAGCCTTAGCGGGAGTTCAGACGAGCAGTACTTC. This chain uses TRBV12-3 or TRBV12-4 with TRBJ2-7; 9 nucleotides match TRBD2. The ends lost 6 bases at V and 5 bases at J; junction bases unmatched: 8. CDR3 length: 14 residues.

This clonotype was detected only a few times. The chain couples TRBV29-1 to TRBJ2-5; the D is unclear. CDR3 size: 14 residues. Trimming stripped 0 bases from V and 2 bases from J, with 10 bases between. Germline CDR1 is SQVTM and CDR2 is ANQGSEA. Here the CDR3 reads CSVEDIDHQETQYF. The CDR3 DNA follows: TGCAGCGTTGAAGATATAGACCATCAAGAGACCCAGTACTTC.

In this sample, this clonotype turned up a few times. CDR3 coding DNA: TGTGCCAGCAGCGTAGAACTTCAGGGGATGAACACTGAAGCTTTCTTT. Translating gives CASSVELQGMNTEAFF. The rearrangement joins TRBV5-4 to TRBJ1-1; TRBD1 is a possible D gene (6 bases). The CDR3 consists of 16 residues. Germline CDR1 reads SGHNT; CDR2 reads YYREEE (reference sequence). Trimming removed 4 bases at V and 0 bases at J, with 16 bases between. The full variable domain, completed using reference TRBV5-4 and TRBJ1-1, is ETGVTQSPTHLIKTRGQQVTLRCSSQSGHNTVSWYQQALGQGPQFIFQYYREEENGRGNFPPRFSGLQFPNYSSELNVNALELDDSALYLCASSVELQGMNTEAFFGQGTRLTVV.

The J gene is TRBJ2-3, the V gene TRBV20-1, with no clear D. This CDR3 spans 13 amino acids. Germline V gives CDR1 DFQATT, CDR2 SNEGSKA (reference sequence). V was cut by 2 bases and J by 1 base, with 7 bases left in between. The chain's CDR3 is CSARFLGTDTQYF. CDR3 DNA: TGCAGTGCTAGATTCCTAGGCACAGATACGCAGTATTTT.

J is TRBJ1-2 and V is TRBV5-6, with D possibly matching TRBD1 (5 bases). V lost 4 bases, J lost 0 bases, and 19 bases lay in between. This CDR3 region has 17 residues. Germline lookup yields CDR1 SGHDT and CDR2 YYEEEE. The CDR3 DNA reads TGTGCCAGCAGCCGGATGACGGAGGGGTCTACTAACTATGGCTACACCTTC. The encoded protein is CASSRMTEGSTNYGYTF.

The chain joins TRBV10-2 to TRBJ1-2; D is unclear. Germline V lookup: CDR1 WSHSY, CDR2 SAAADI. V was shortened by 3 bases and J by 5 bases, with 10 bases between the two germline ends. The CDR3 covers 13 residues. As DNA, the CDR3 is TGCGCCAGCAGTGACGATCTTACTTATGGCTACACCTTC. This sequence encodes CASSDDLTYGYTF.

This clonotype was found many times. The CDR3 nucleotides are TGCAGTGCTAGTCCGGCAGGGAAAGGTCAGCCCCAGCATTTT. This sequence encodes CSASPAGKGQPQHF. The V gene is TRBV20-1, the J gene TRBJ1-5, with D possibly TRBD1 on 5 matching bases. CDR1 is DFQATT, CDR2 SNEGSKA, per germline (reference sequence). Between the trimmed V and J ends, which lost 3 bases and 6 bases, there was a span of 15 bases. The length of the CDR3 is 14 residues.

The CDR3 is CASSIDRAEAFF. In DNA, the CDR3 is TGTGCCAGCAGCATCGACAGGGCGGAAGCTTTCTTT. This chain connects TRBV7-9 to TRBJ1-1, with TRBD1 identical over 7 bases. Germline V CDR1 and CDR2: SEHNR, FQNEAQ (reference sequence). V lost 5 bases to trimming and J lost 8 bases; unmatched junction nucleotides: 5. The CDR3 runs to 12 residues.

This clonotype was picked up a small number of times. The gene calls are TRBV30 and TRBJ1-6; D perhaps matches TRBD1 (5 bases). The CDR3 spans 14 residues. V lost 4 bases and J 6 bases, leaving 13 bases between the germline ends. The germline V gene has CDR1 GTSNPN and CDR2 SVGIG (reference sequence). CDR3 nucleotide sequence: TGTGCCTGGATGGGGCCAGTGAGTAATTCACCCCTCCACTTT. As protein: CAWMGPVSNSPLHF.

There are many counts of this clonotype. The V and J genes are TRBV7-2 and TRBJ1-4, with TRBD1 as a possible D gene (6 bases). The CDR3 length is 17 residues. V was shortened by 1 base and J by 7 bases, with 19 bases between the two germline ends. From germline, CDR1 is SGHTA and CDR2 FQGNSA. CDR3 sequence (DNA): TGTGCCAGCAGCTTAGATCCTCCCGGGACAATAGGTGAAAAACTGTTTTTT. It yields the protein CASSLDPPGTIGEKLFF.